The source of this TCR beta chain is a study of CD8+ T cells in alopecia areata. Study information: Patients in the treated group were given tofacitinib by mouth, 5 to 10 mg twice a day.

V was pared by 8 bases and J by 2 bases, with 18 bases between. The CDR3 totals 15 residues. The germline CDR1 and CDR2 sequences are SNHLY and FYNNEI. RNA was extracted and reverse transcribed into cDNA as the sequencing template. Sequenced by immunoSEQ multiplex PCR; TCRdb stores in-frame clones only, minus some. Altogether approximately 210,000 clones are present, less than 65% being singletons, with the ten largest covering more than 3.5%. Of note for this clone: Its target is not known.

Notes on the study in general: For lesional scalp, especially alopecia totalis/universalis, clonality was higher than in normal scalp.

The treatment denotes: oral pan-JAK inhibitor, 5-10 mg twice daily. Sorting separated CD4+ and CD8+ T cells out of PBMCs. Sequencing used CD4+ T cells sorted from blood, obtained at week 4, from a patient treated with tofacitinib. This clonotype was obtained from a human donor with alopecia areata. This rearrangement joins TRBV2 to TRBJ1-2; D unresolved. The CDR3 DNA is TGTGCCAGCGGTCAAGGGCACGGCGGGAACTATGGCTACACCTTC. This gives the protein CASGQGHGGNYGYTF.